These 24 T cell receptor beta chains were sequenced from one sample in a study of blood T cell repertoires in COVID-19. Measured with immunoSEQ multiplex PCR; TCRdb has only the in-frame clones, and not every one. The repertoire holds 95,000 or so clones, with about 80% as singletons. Sample: peripheral blood. The receptors shown here come from a human donor in a cohort sampled during active COVID-19.

This clone was observed a single time. The chain combines TRBV27 with TRBJ2-7; weak D call: TRBD2 (6 bases). The CDR3 totals 14 residues. Trimming cost V 7 bases and J 1 base, with 14 bases left between them. CDR1 is MNHEY, CDR2 SMNVEV, per germline (reference sequence). CDR3 nucleotides: TGTGCCAGCACTCCTGGTCGGGAGTCCTACGAGCAGTACTTC. Protein sequence: CASTPGRESYEQYF.

This chain uses TRBV3-1 (or the pseudogene TRBV3-2) with TRBJ1-5; D unclear. This CDR3 spans 14 amino acids. The germline V and J ends were trimmed by 0 bases and 0 bases, with 3 bases remaining between them. The germline CDR1 and CDR2 sequences are LGHDT and YNNKEL (reference sequence). Here the CDR3 DNA reads TGTGCCAGCAGCCAAGACGGTAGCAATCAGCCCCAGCATTTT. Amino acid sequence: CASSQDGSNQPQHF.

The gene calls are TRBV18 and TRBJ2-1; 9 positions agree with TRBD2. Germline V gives CDR1 KGHSH, CDR2 LQKENI. J gave up 6 bases and V 1 base, and 4 bases lay outside the gene matches. The CDR3 has 15 residues. The DNA for the CDR3 is TGTGCCAGCTCACCACTGGGACTAGCAACCAATGAGCAGTTCTTC. This encodes CASSPLGLATNEQFF.

This clone was detected once. This CDR3 is also generated by other DNA sequences in the sample. V usage is TRBV28 and J usage is TRBJ2-2, with TRBD2 matching over 11 bases. Per germline, CDR1 MDHEN and CDR2 SYDVKM. CDR3 length equals 16 residues. V shed 6 bases, J shed 4 bases, and the junction held 7 bases outside the gene matches. The CDR3 sequence is CASRNGLAGVTGELFF. Written as DNA, the CDR3 is TGTGCCAGCAGGAATGGACTAGCGGGCGTCACCGGGGAGCTGTTTTTT.

The chain uses TRBV4-1 and TRBJ1-2, with 8 nucleotides matching TRBD1. V trimming: 0 bases; J trimming: 3 bases; junction bases outside the gene matches: 0. Germline CDR1 MGHRA, CDR2 YSYEKL. This CDR3 is built from 14 residues. As DNA, the CDR3 is TGCGCCAGCAGCCAAGACAGGGGGCACTATGGCTACACCTTC. Amino acid sequence: CASSQDRGHYGYTF.

The V and J genes are TRBV7-9 and TRBJ1-2; TRBD1 is a possible D gene (6 bases). Germline V gives CDR1 SEHNR, CDR2 FQNEAQ (reference sequence). This CDR3 is 14 amino acids long. V was clipped by 5 bases and J by 5 bases, with 15 bases between them. The CDR3 loop is CASSLNQGSYGYTF. The CDR3 region has the DNA TGTGCCAGCAGCCTAAATCAGGGGTCGTATGGCTACACCTTC.

The chain uses TRBV10-1 and TRBJ1-2, with D tentatively TRBD1 (6 bases). Germline V gene sequence: CDR1 WNHNN, CDR2 SYGVQD (reference sequence). The V gene lost 0 bases and the J gene lost 9 bases, with 14 bases spanning the gap. This CDR3 has 14 amino acids. CDR3 in amino acids: CASSESGAASRYTF. DNA of the CDR3: TGCGCCAGCAGTGAGTCGGGGGCAGCTAGTCGCTACACCTTC.

This chain joins TRBV11-2 and TRBJ1-1; D is undetermined. V lost 4 bases, J lost 0 bases, and 6 bases lay in between. Germline values: CDR1 SGHAT, CDR2 FQNNGV. The CDR3 is 13 amino acids. The CDR3 nucleotides are TGTGCCAGCAGCTCGAGCATGAACACTGAAGCTTTCTTT. Amino acids: CASSSSMNTEAFF.

The genes are TRBV7-8 and TRBJ2-3, with TRBD2 matching over 9 bases. The CDR3 totals 15 residues. Trimming at V came to 4 bases and at J to 2 bases, leaving 4 bases not matched to a gene. The germline V gene has CDR1 SGHVS and CDR2 FQNEAQ. CDR3 sequence reads: CASSSGTSPTDTQYF. The CDR3 DNA reads TGTGCCAGCAGCTCCGGGACTAGCCCCACAGATACGCAGTATTTT.

The rearrangement links TRBV7-2 to TRBJ1-3, with TRBD1 identical over 8 bases. CDR3 size: 14 residues. Losses at the gene ends were 5 bases for V and 4 bases for J; bases not matched to a gene: 4. Germline V CDR1 and CDR2: SGHTA, FQGNSA. The CDR3 spells CASSPGQGGNTIYF. CDR3 bases: TGTGCCAGCAGCCCCGGACAGGGAGGAAACACCATATATTTT. Full variable domain (remainder filled in from reference TRBV7-2 and TRBJ1-3): GAGVSQSPSNKVTEKGKDVELRCDPISGHTALYWYRQSLGQGLEFLIYFQGNSAPDKSGLPSDRFSAERTGGSVSTLTIQRTQQEDSAVYLCASSPGQGGNTIYFGEGSWLTVV.

The rearrangement links TRBV7-9 to TRBJ1-2; D gene ambiguous. The germline V gene has CDR1 SEHNR and CDR2 FQNEAQ (reference sequence). V was clipped by 3 bases and J by 7 bases, with 12 bases between them. This CDR3 has 13 residues. The chain's CDR3 is CASSLVPVGGYTF. The CDR3 region has the DNA TGTGCCAGCAGCTTGGTCCCGGTCGGTGGCTACACCTTC. Filled out from reference TRBV7-9 and TRBJ1-2, the complete variable domain reads DTGVSQNPRHKITKRGQNVTFRCDPISEHNRLYWYRQTLGQGPEFLTYFQNEAQLEKSRLLSDRFSAERPKGSFSTLEIQRTEQGDSAMYLCASSLVPVGGYTFGSGTRLTVV.

The rearrangement links TRBV6-5 to TRBJ1-6; 9 nucleotides match TRBD1. CDR1 and CDR2 from the germline V gene are MNHEY and SVGAGI. CDR3 length equals 15 residues. Unmatched junction bases numbered 7, after V lost 4 bases and J lost 9 bases. DNA of the CDR3: TGTGCCAGCAGTTTACAGGGACAGGGAGGTTCACCCCTCCACTTT. Translated: CASSLQGQGGSPLHF.

The gene calls are TRBV28 and TRBJ2-5, with a tentative D call TRBD2 (6 bases). CDR3 length: 15 amino acids. The germline V gene encodes CDR1 MDHEN and CDR2 SYDVKM. V shed 1 base and J shed 5 bases, with 14 bases lying between them. The CDR3 coding sequence is TGTGCCAGCAGTTTATCAGCGGGCCCCCAGGAGACCCAGTACTTC. It is translated as CASSLSAGPQETQYF.

The CDR3 coding sequence is TGTGCCAGCGCCATTGTAATTAGTTCTAGCGTCGTAAGCTCCTACAATGAGCAGTTCTTC. It specifies CASAIVISSSVVSSYNEQFF. This sequence joins TRBV27 and TRBJ2-1, with TRBD2 as a possible D gene (6 bases). The germline V and J ends were trimmed by 8 bases and 0 bases, with 29 bases remaining between them. This CDR3 comprises 20 residues. Per germline, CDR1 MNHEY and CDR2 SMNVEV (reference sequence).

This rearrangement joins TRBV29-1 to TRBJ2-7; 9 bases agree with TRBD1. Germline trimming cut 4 bases from V and 2 bases from J; bases unmatched to any gene: 6. CDR1 is SQVTM, CDR2 ANQGSEA, per germline. The CDR3 is 14 residues long. The CDR3 nucleotides are TGCAGCGTTGTCCCGGGACAGGGTACCTACGAGCAGTACTTC. Translating it yields CSVVPGQGTYEQYF.

The J gene is TRBJ1-2, the V gene TRBV12-2. TRBV12-2 counts as a pseudogene. This CDR3 spans 15 amino acids. The CDR3 sequence: CASRLAILENYGYTF. The CDR3 DNA follows: TGTGCAAGTCGCTTAGCGATATTAGAAAACTATGGCTACACCTTC.

A note on this clone: The same CDR3 can be traced to other DNA sequences in this sample. The chain is built from TRBV2 and TRBJ2-1; 8 bases agree with TRBD2. The CDR3 has 15 amino acids. Germline CDR1 and CDR2: SNHLY and FYNNEI. Trimming at V came to 3 bases and at J to 2 bases, leaving 3 bases not matched to a gene. The CDR3 loop is CASSDSGGAYNEQFF. For the CDR3, the DNA is TGTGCCAGCAGTGACTCCGGGGGGGCCTACAATGAGCAGTTCTTC.

The chain uses TRBV28 and TRBJ2-3, with a possible D match to TRBD2 (7 bases). CDR1 is MDHEN and CDR2 is SYDVKM in the germline V gene. V was pared by 6 bases and J by 5 bases, with 21 bases between. The CDR3 contains 16 residues. The CDR3 coding sequence is TGTGCCAGCAGCATGGTAGGGGGAGGGCCCGTAGATACGCAGTATTTT. Its protein product is CASSMVGGGPVDTQYF. The full variable domain, completed using reference TRBV28 and TRBJ2-3, is DVKVTQSSRYLVKRTGEKVFLECVQDMDHENMFWYRQDPGLGLRLIYFSYDVKMKEKGDIPEGYSVSREKKERFSLILESASTNQTSMYLCASSMVGGGPVDTQYFGPGTRLTVL.

The CDR3, as DNA: TGTGCCATCAGTGAGATGGGGGGGTATCAGCCCCAGCATTTT. Protein product: CAISEMGGYQPQHF. The rearrangement links TRBV10-3 to TRBJ1-5; possible D gene TRBD1, 5 bases. V was trimmed by 2 bases and J by 5 bases, leaving 10 bases between them. From germline, CDR1 is ENHRY and CDR2 SYGVKD. The CDR3 is 14 residues long.

CDR3: CASSLRLGELFF. The CDR3 nucleotides read TGTGCCAGCAGTCTCCGACTCGGGGAGCTGTTTTTT. This rearrangement joins TRBV12-3 or TRBV12-4 to TRBJ2-2; the D is unclear. Between the trimmed V and J ends, which lost 5 bases and 7 bases, there was a span of 8 bases. The CDR3 totals 12 residues.

The V and J genes are TRBV4-2 and TRBJ2-7, with TRBD1 identical over 8 bases. The CDR3 consists of 13 residues. V lost 6 bases and J lost 2; bases outside the gene matches: 3. CDR1 and CDR2 from the germline V gene are LGHNA and YNFKEQ. CDR3 sequence reads: CASSRDRTYEQYF. The DNA of the CDR3 is TGTGCCAGCAGTCGGGACAGGACCTACGAGCAGTACTTC.

The chain is built from TRBV10-1 and TRBJ1-1, with 9 bases fitting TRBD1. With 5 bases clipped from V and 6 bases from J, the junction kept 7 bases outside the gene matches. Germline CDR1 reads WNHNN; CDR2 reads SYGVQD (reference sequence). The length of the CDR3 is 14 residues. The CDR3: CASSPDRGSAEAFF. In nucleotides, the CDR3 is TGCGCCAGCAGTCCGGACAGGGGATCGGCTGAAGCTTTCTTT.

This clone came up a few times. J is TRBJ1-1 and V is TRBV10-3; no firm D call. The V gene lost 1 base and the J gene lost 4 bases, with 7 bases spanning the gap. Germline V gene sequence: CDR1 ENHRY, CDR2 SYGVKD. There are 13 residues in the CDR3. The CDR3 bases are TGTGCCATCAGTGAGTACGGGGTCACTGAAGCTTTCTTT. Amino acid sequence: CAISEYGVTEAFF.

V is TRBV5-5 and J is TRBJ2-3; 11 bases fit TRBD2. This CDR3 has 16 amino acids. CDR1 and CDR2 (germline): SGHKS, YYEKEE (reference sequence). Trimming removed 4 bases from V and 0 bases from J; junction bases left unmatched: 4. CDR3: CASSQTSGDSTDTQYF. The DNA of the CDR3 is TGTGCCAGCAGCCAGACTAGCGGGGACAGCACAGATACGCAGTATTTT.